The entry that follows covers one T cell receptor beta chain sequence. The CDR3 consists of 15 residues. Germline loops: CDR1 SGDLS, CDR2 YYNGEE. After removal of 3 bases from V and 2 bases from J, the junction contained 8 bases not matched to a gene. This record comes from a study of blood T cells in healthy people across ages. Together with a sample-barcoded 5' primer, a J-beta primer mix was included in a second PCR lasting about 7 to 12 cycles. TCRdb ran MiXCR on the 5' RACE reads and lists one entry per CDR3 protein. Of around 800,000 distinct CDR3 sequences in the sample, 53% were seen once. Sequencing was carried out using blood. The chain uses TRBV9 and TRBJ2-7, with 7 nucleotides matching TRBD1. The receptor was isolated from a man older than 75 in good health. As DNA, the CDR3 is TGTGCCAGCAGCGCAGCCGGGACAGCCACCTACGAGCAGTACTTC. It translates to CASSAAGTATYEQYF. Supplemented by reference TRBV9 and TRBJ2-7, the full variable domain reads DSGVTQTPKHLITATGQRVTLRCSPRSGDLSVYWYQQSLDQGLQFLIQYYNGEERAKGNILERFSAQQFPDLHSELNLSSLELGDSALYFCASSAAGTATYEQYFGPGTRLTVT.